The rows below give T cell receptor beta chains drawn from one sample of a study of patients and donors after allogeneic stem cell transplantation. TCRdb analysed the RT-PCR reads with MiXCR anew, one entry per CDR3 protein. The repertoire holds under 200,000 distinct CDR3 sequences, approximately 31% seen once, with approximately 3.5% in the top ten. Sequencing was performed on blood, either unsorted or a sorted T cell fraction (not recorded which). These receptors were obtained from a human donor who was either an allogeneic HSCT recipient or a stem cell or donor lymphocyte infusion donor (not recorded which). It is not recorded whose cells these are; they may come from a transplant donor. CDR3s include the opening cysteine and the closing phenylalanine or tryptophan. The D gene is left open where the match is weak. The size field is filled for only some rows; it gives once, few, many or a size class.

TRBV6-6	TRBD1	once	TRBJ2-4	TGTGCCAGCAGTTTTACAGGGGATCAGTACTTC	CASSFTGDQYF
TRBV7-7	TRBD2	many	TRBJ2-3	TGTGCTAGCAGCTTAGGGGCTAGCGGAATCACAGATACGCAGTATTTT	CASSLGASGITDTQYF
TRBV7-2	TRBD1	many	TRBJ1-1	TGTGCCAGCGACAGGGATGTGGTGGCTGAAGCTTTCTTT	CASDRDVVAEAFF
TRBV7-9	TRBD2	-	TRBJ2-2	TGTGCCAGCAGCCTGACTAGCGGGGTTAACACCGGGGAGCTGTTTTTT	CASSLTSGVNTGELFF
TRBV4-1	-	-	TRBJ1-2	TGCGCCAGCAGCCAAGAGTACGGCTTTGGGGGCTATGGCTACACCTTC	CASSQEYGFGGYGYTF
TRBV6-2/TRBV6-3	-	few	TRBJ1-5	TGTGCCAGCAGTTACTCGAGAGGTGGCAATCAGCCCCAGCATTTT	CASSYSRGGNQPQHF
TRBV9	-	many	TRBJ1-1	TGTGCCAGCAGCGTACTGAGCAGGGCCACTGAAGCTTTCTTT	CASSVLSRATEAFF
TRBV12-3/TRBV12-4	-	few	TRBJ2-7	TGTGCCAGCAGACCCAAGCGTGCCTCCTACGAGCAGTACTTC	CASRPKRASYEQYF
TRBV12-3/TRBV12-4	-	-	TRBJ2-1	TGTGCCAGCAGTTTGACAGGGTTGGGGAGGAATGAGCAGTTCTTC	CASSLTGLGRNEQFF
TRBV4-1	-	-	TRBJ2-7	TGCGCCAGCAGCCATTACGACCCCGGGGACTACGAGCAGTACTTC	CASSHYDPGDYEQYF
TRBV6-2/TRBV6-3	-	once	TRBJ2-2	TGTGCCAGCAGCCCGGGACTCCCCCCCCGAAAGCAGAACACCGGGGAGCTGTTTTTT	CASSPGLPPRKQNTGELFF
TRBV6-6	TRBD1	-	TRBJ1-4	TGTGCCAGCAGTTACGTGCAGGGGGCGTGGGAAAAACTGTTTTTT	CASSYVQGAWEKLFF
TRBV2	-	-	TRBJ2-2	TGTGCCAGCAAAATTGACCGATACACCGGGGAGCTGTTTTTT	CASKIDRYTGELFF
TRBV12-3/TRBV12-4	TRBD1	few	TRBJ1-1	TGTGCCAGCAGTTTCCCGGACAGGGGGGAAGCTTTCTTT	CASSFPDRGEAFF
TRBV12-3/TRBV12-4	-	few	TRBJ2-5	TGTGCCAGCAGTTTAGGGTACAACAGGAAAGAGACCCAGTACTTC	CASSLGYNRKETQYF
TRBV7-2	TRBD1	-	TRBJ1-6	TGTGCCAGCAGCTCGACAGGGTCCGCTTATAATTCACCCCTCCACTTT	CASSSTGSAYNSPLHF
TRBV7-9	TRBD2	-	TRBJ2-5	TGTGCCAGCAGCTCAGGACTAGCTTGGGAGACCCAGTACTTC	CASSSGLAWETQYF
TRBV30	TRBD2	-	TRBJ2-1	TGTGCCTGGAGCGGGGGGAGTGAGTCCTACAATGAGCAGTTCTTC	CAWSGGSESYNEQFF
TRBV24-1	TRBD1	few	TRBJ1-5	TGTGCCACCAGTGATCGACAGGGCGGTCAGCCCCAGCATTTT	CATSDRQGGQPQHF
TRBV9	-	few	TRBJ1-1	TGTGCCAGCAGCGTAGAGGGAGGGTGGATCACTGAAGCTTTCTTT	CASSVEGGWITEAFF
TRBV4-3	-	-	TRBJ1-5	TGCGCCAGCAGCCAAGATCGTGGTCAGCCCCAGCATTTT	CASSQDRGQPQHF